This T cell receptor beta chain was identified during a study of vaccination and CD4 T cells after COVID-19. Study information: SARS-CoV-2 positivity in convalescent patients was established by nasal swab PCR; several had mild and one severe disease. Overlapping peptides covering the spike proteins of SARS-CoV-2, HCoV-NL63, HCoV-OC43 and HCoV-229E were added to stimulate cells.

The V end lost 1 base, the J end lost 0 bases, and 7 bases lay between the germline ends. The CDR3 runs to 15 residues. Germline V lookup: CDR1 SGHTA, CDR2 FQGNSA. Time point here: late sampling 161 to 241 days after vaccination in a few convalescent patients. As for treatment: approximately 10-day PBMC culture with coronavirus spike peptide pools or control peptides (ViraFEST assay). Culture of a few million PBMCs per well took place with 10 IU/ml IL-2 and roughly 9.8 ug/ml peptide pools. To note about this clonotype: Its antigen is currently unknown.

With the Oncomine TCR Beta short-read assay, DNA from cultured CD4+ T cells was sequenced. TCRdb redid the calling of the PCR reads with MiXCR, one entry per CDR3 protein. The profile shows fewer than 20,000 distinct CDR3 sequences, roughly 48% of them singletons. This clonotype originated in a human donor who had recovered from COVID-19. This specimen consisted of CD4+ T cells from blood, cultured in vitro, obtained about 7 months after SARS-CoV-2 vaccination. The J gene is TRBJ2-1, the V gene TRBV7-2; D not certain. The CDR3 nucleotides read TGTGCCAGCAGCTTAGTCTGGAGCTCCTACAATGAGCAGTTCTTC. It encodes CASSLVWSSYNEQFF. The full variable domain, completed using reference TRBV7-2 and TRBJ2-1, is GAGVSQSPSNKVTEKGKDVELRCDPISGHTALYWYRQSLGQGLEFLIYFQGNSAPDKSGLPSDRFSAERTGGSVSTLTIQRTQQEDSAVYLCASSLVWSSYNEQFFGPGTRLTVL.